The rows below give T cell receptor beta chains drawn from one sample of a study of shared clonotypes between healthy human individuals. Some clones are missing from TCRdb's copy, which holds only in-frame ones; the method was immunoSEQ multiplex PCR. This table holds 2,500,000 or so clones, over 85% found once. The sequenced sample was naive CD4+ T cells from PBMCs. The receptor set was obtained from a man younger than 30 in good health. Some clones in this sample may be carry-over from other donors' samples. The conserved cysteine and the conserved F or W are not part of the CDR3 here.

V gene	J gene	CDR3 length	CDR3 protein
TRBV28	TRBJ1-2	11	ATSSSGFYGYT
TRBV28	TRBJ2-6	14	ASSLDIGLRANVLT
TRBV7-3	TRBJ1-2	13	ASSLDGRADYGYT
TRBV7-2	TRBJ2-5	11	ASSLGGQETQY
TRBV28	TRBJ1-2	13	ASSLARDGNYGYT
TRBV28	TRBJ2-5	14	ASSLYRQGGRGTQY
TRBV4-1	TRBJ1-3	12	ASSQAGGGNTIY
TRBV28	TRBJ2-7	11	ASMGGPSYEQY
TRBV5-1	TRBJ1-2	15	ASSLRGPGQGPQGYT
TRBV6-5	TRBJ2-1	13	ASSGSGSFFNEQF
TRBV5-1	TRBJ2-3	15	ASSSSGLAGGTDTQY
TRBV18	TRBJ2-7	13	ASSPPDRDHYEQY
TRBV27	TRBJ1-2	13	ASSPNRAPNYGYT
TRBV11-2	TRBJ2-7	13	ASSPRPDSGGEQY
TRBV6-5	TRBJ1-3	12	ASSGDRGRNTIY
TRBV19	TRBJ2-1	11	ASRSRQGNEQF
TRBV19	TRBJ1-5	14	ASSIVGAGGNQPQH
TRBV19	TRBJ1-1	12	ASSIWQGHTEAF
TRBV6-5	TRBJ2-7	13	ASSYGGPKPSEQY
TRBV7-3	TRBJ2-2	14	ASSYQGPANTGELF
TRBV29-1	TRBJ1-1	12	SVDSRRMNTEAF
TRBV18	TRBJ2-5	16	ASSPTGTGGGRQETQY
TRBV18	TRBJ2-5	13	ASSGGWANEETQY
TRBV7-9	TRBJ2-7	12	ASSLLNGTYEQY
TRBV30	TRBJ1-3	11	AWGQGPGNTIY